The sequence of this T cell receptor beta chain was determined in a study of T cell responses to AZD1222 COVID-19 vaccine. This clone occurred a few times. Its antigen is unidentified. This table comes from immunoSEQ multiplex PCR, and its TCRdb copy is limited to in-frame clones, with some not included. The sample carries about 110,000 clones, roughly 80% recorded once. Germline V gene lookup returns CDR1 SGDLS and CDR2 YYNGEE. The ends lost 3 bases at V and 6 bases at J; junction bases unmatched: 7. The CDR3 runs to 15 residues. Study-wide findings and caveats: At baseline, just 5 or 6 AZD1222 recipients tested seropositive. Spike-specific TCR breadth and depth were elevated following two AZD1222 doses.

The sequencing used peripheral blood, collected on day 0 of AZD1222 vaccination. V usage is TRBV9 and J usage is TRBJ1-4; 8 bases fit TRBD1. This TCR came from an adult in good health. CDR3 nucleotide sequence: TGTGCCAGCAGCGGGTCGGACAGGGTTGATGAAAAACTGTTTTTT. Amino acid sequence: CASSGSDRVDEKLFF.